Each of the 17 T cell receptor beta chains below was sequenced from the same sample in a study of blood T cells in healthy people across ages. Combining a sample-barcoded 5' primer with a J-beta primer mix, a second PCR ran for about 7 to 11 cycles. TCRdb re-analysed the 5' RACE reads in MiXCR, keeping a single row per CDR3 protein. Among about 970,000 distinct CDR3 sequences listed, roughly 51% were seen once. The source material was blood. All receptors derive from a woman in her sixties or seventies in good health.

The CDR3: CASSQAIGPQYF. Here the CDR3 DNA reads TGCGCCAGCAGCCAAGCGATTGGGCCCCAGTACTTC. The chain recombines TRBV4-1 with TRBJ2-5; unclear D gene. The CDR3 consists of 12 residues. Germline V CDR1 and CDR2: MGHRA, YSYEKL. V lost 1 base and J lost 9, with 9 bases in between.

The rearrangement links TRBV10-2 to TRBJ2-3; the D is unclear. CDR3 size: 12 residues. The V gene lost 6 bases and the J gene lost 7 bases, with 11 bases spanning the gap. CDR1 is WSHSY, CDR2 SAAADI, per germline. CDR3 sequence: CASSLAAYTQYF. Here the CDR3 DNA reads TGCGCCAGCAGCCTGGCCGCATATACGCAGTATTTT.

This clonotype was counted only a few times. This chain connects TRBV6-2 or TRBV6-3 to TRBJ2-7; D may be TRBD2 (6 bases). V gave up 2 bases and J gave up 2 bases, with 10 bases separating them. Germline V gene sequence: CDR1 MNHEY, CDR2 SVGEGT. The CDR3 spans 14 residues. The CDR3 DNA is TGTGCCAGCAGTTACGTTAGCGGACCCTACGAGCAGTACTTC. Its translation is CASSYVSGPYEQYF.

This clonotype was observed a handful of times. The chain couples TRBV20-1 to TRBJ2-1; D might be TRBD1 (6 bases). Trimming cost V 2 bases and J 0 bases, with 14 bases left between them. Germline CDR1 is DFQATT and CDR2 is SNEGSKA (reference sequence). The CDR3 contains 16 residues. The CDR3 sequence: CSARIFTGSSYNEQFF. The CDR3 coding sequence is TGCAGTGCTAGAATATTCACAGGGAGCTCCTACAATGAGCAGTTCTTC.

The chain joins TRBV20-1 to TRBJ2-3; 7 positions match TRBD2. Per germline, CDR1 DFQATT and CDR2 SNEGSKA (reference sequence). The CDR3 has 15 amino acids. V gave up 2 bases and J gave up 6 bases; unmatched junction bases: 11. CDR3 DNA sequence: TGCAGTGCTAGAAGGGCGGGAGTAGGGACGGATACGCAGTATTTT. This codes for CSARRAGVGTDTQYF.

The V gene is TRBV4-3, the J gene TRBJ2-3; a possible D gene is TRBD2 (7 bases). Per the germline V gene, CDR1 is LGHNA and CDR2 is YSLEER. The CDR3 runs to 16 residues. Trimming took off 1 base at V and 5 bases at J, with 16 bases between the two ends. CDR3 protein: CASSQVSQRDKDTQYF. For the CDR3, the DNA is TGCGCCAGCAGCCAAGTATCGCAGCGGGACAAAGATACGCAGTATTTT.

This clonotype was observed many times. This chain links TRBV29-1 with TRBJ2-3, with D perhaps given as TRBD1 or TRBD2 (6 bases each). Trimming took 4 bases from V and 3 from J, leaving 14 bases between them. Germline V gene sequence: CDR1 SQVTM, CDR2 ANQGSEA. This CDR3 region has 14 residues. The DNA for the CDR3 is TGCAGCGTTGCAGGAAGAGGGGGGACAGATACGCAGTATTTT. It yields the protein CSVAGRGGTDTQYF.

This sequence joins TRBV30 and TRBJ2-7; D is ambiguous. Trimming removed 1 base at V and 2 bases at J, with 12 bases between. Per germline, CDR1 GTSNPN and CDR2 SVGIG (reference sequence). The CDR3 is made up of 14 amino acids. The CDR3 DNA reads TGTGCCTGGAGTGAAGCCGGTCCGACCTACGAGCAGTACTTC. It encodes CAWSEAGPTYEQYF.

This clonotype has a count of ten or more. The CDR3 loop is CSAPGLAGANEQFF. The CDR3 DNA follows: TGCAGTGCCCCAGGACTAGCGGGAGCCAATGAGCAGTTCTTC. The chain carries TRBV20-1 and TRBJ2-1, with 13 bases matching TRBD2. The CDR3 covers 14 residues. Germline trimming cut 6 bases from V and 6 bases from J; bases unmatched to any gene: 5. Looked up from germline, CDR1 is DFQATT and CDR2 is SNEGSKA (reference sequence).

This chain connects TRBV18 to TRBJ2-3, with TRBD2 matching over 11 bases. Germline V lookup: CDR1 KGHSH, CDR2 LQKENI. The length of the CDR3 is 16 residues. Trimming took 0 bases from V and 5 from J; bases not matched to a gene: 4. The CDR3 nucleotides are TGTGCCAGCTCACCACCCACCGGACTAGCGGGAGATACGCAGTATTTT. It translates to CASSPPTGLAGDTQYF. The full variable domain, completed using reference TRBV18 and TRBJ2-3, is NAGVMQNPRHLVRRRGQEARLRCSPMKGHSHVYWYRQLPEEGLKFMVYLQKENIIDESGMPKERFSAEFPKEGPSILRIQQVVRGDSAAYFCASSPPTGLAGDTQYFGPGTRLTVL.

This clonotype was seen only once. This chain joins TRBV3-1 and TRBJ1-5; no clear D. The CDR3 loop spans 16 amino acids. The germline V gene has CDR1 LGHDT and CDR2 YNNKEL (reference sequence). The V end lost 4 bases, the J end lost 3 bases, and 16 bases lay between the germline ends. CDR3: CASSLAGEVDNQPQHF. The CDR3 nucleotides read TGTGCCAGCAGCCTAGCCGGGGAGGTGGACAATCAGCCCCAGCATTTT.

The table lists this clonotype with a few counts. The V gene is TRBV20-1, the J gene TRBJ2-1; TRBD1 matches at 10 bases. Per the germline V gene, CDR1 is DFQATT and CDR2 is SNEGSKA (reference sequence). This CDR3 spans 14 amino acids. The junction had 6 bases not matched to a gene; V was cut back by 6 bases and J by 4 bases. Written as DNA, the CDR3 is TGCAGTGCGCTGGACAGGGGGAAGTACAATGAGCAGTTCTTC. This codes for CSALDRGKYNEQFF.

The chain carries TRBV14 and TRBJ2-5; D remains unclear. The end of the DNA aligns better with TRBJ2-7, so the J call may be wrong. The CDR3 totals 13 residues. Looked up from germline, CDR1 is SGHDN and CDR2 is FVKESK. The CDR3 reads CASSPHRSGEQYF. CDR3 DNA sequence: TGTGCCAGCAGCCCCCACAGAAGTGGCGAGCAGTACTTC.

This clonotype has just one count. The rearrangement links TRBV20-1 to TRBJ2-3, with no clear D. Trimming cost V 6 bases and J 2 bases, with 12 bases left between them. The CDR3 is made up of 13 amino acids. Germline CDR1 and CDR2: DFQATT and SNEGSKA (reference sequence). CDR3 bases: TGCAGTGCCAGCCGCCGTATCACAGATACGCAGTATTTT. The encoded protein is CSASRRITDTQYF.

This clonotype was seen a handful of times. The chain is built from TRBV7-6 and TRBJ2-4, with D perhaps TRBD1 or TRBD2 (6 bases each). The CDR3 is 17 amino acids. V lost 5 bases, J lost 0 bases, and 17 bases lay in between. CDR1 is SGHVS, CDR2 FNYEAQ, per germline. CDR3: CASSASAGTLAKNIQYF. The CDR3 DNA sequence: TGTGCCAGCAGCGCCTCGGCGGGGACACTAGCCAAAAACATTCAGTACTTC.

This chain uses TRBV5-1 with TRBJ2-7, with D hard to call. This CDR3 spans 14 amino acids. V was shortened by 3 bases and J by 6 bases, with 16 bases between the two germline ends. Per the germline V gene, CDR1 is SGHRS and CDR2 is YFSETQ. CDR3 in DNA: TGCGCCAGCAGCTATGAACAGACGGCCGCCGAGCAGTACTTC. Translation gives CASSYEQTAAEQYF. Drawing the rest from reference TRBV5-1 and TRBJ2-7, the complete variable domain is KAGVTQTPRYLIKTRGQQVTLSCSPISGHRSVSWYQQTPGQGLQFLFEYFSETQRNKGNFPGRFSGRQFSNSRSEMNVSTLELGDSALYLCASSYEQTAAEQYFGPGTRLTVT.

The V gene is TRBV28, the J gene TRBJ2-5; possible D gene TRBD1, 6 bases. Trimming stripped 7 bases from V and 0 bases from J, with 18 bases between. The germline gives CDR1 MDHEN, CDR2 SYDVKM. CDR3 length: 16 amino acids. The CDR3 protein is CASNQLGARYQETQYF. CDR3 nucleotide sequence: TGTGCCAGCAATCAGTTGGGGGCCCGGTACCAAGAGACCCAGTACTTC.